This T cell receptor beta chain was identified during a study of T cells in narcolepsy. Study-level findings and limits: No autoreactive T cell clone sequences appeared in some memory CD4+ repertoires.

Assay: immunoSEQ multiplex PCR; the TCRdb copy retains only in-frame clones and omits some. The top ten clones hold 1.3% of a sample with some 25,000 clones, 75% to 90% of them seen once. This CDR3 is built from 17 residues. CDR1 is MNHNS and CDR2 is SASEGT in the germline V gene. The V segment lost 3 bases and the J segment 4 bases; nucleotides outside the gene matches: 11. A remark on this clone: Its antigen is unknown.

The chain uses TRBV6-1 and TRBJ2-5, with 10 bases aligning to TRBD1. Sequences were obtained from CD45RA- memory CD4+ T cells from PBMCs. The receptor's source is a human donor with narcolepsy. DNA of the CDR3: TGTGCCAGCAGTGACGGCTTTGACAGGGGGCTAAGAGAGACCCAGTACTTC. Translation: CASSDGFDRGLRETQYF.